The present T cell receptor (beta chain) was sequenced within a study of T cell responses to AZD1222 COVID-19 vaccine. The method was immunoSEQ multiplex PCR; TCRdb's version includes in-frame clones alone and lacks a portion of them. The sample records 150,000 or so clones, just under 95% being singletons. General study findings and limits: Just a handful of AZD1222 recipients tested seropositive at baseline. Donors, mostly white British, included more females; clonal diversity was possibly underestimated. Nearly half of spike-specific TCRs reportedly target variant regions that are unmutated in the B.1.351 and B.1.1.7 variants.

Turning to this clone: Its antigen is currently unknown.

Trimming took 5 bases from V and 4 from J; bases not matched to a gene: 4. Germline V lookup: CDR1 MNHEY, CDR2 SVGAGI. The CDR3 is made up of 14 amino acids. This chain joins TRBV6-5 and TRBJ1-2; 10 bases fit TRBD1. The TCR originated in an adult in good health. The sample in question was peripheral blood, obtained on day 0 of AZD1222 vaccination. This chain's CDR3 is CASSKRTGGYGYTF. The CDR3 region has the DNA TGTGCCAGCAGTAAACGGACAGGGGGCTATGGCTACACCTTC.